This is a list of T cell receptor beta chains from one sample in a study of blood T cell repertoires in COVID-19. TCRdb keeps only in-frame clones here, not all; method: immunoSEQ multiplex PCR. The table includes 100,000 or so clones, approximately 86% detected once. Source material: peripheral blood. These TCRs come from a middle-aged man with active or convalescent COVID-19. Both conserved end residues are part of each CDR3. Fields, in order: J gene, V gene, D gene, clone size, CDR3 protein, CDR3 DNA. A D gene is named only where the DNA matches it firmly. Clone size appears in some rows only: once, few, many, or a class for an expanded clone.

>TRBJ1-2|TRBV19|.|.
CAPRRVYGYTF
TGTGCCCCTAGGAGGGTCTATGGCTACACCTTC
>TRBJ2-5|TRBV2|.|.
CASRPPGGETQYF
TGTGCCAGCAGACCACCGGGCGGGGAGACCCAGTACTTC
>TRBJ2-7|TRBV30|TRBD1|.
CAWSGTGGAGYEQYF
TGTGCCTGGAGTGGCACAGGGGGCGCGGGTTACGAGCAGTACTTC
>TRBJ2-1|TRBV19|TRBD1|.
CASSWDRGGGGQFF
TGTGCCAGTAGCTGGGACAGGGGCGGTGGAGGGCAGTTCTTC
>TRBJ2-2|TRBV5-5|TRBD2|.
CASSSPGGVGGTGELFF
TGTGCCAGCAGCTCACCGGGAGGAGTTGGTGGGACCGGGGAGCTGTTTTTT
>TRBJ2-3|TRBV7-9|TRBD1|.
CASSPGTGTGVDTQYF
TGTGCCAGCAGCCCTGGAACCGGGACAGGGGTAGATACGCAGTATTTT
>TRBJ2-3|TRBV6-5|TRBD1|.
CASRSTGGSTDTQYF
TGTGCCAGCAGAAGCACAGGGGGGAGCACAGATACGCAGTATTTT
>TRBJ2-2|TRBV7-8|TRBD2|.
CASRLSGGAGTGELFF
TGTGCCAGCAGGCTTAGCGGGGGGGCCGGGACCGGGGAGCTGTTTTTT
>TRBJ1-1|TRBV29-1|.|.
CSVESGTSTEAFF
TGCAGCGTTGAATCGGGAACCAGCACTGAAGCTTTCTTT
>TRBJ1-6|TRBV28|TRBD1|.
CASSGTGSANSPLHF
TGTGCCAGCAGTGGGACAGGATCAGCTAATTCACCCCTCCACTTT
>TRBJ1-5|TRBV29-1|TRBD1|.
CSVGQGPNQPQHF
TGCAGCGTGGGACAGGGTCCCAATCAGCCCCAGCATTTT
>TRBJ2-3|TRBV2|TRBD2|.
CASSERTSSLDTQYF
TGTGCCAGCAGTGAAAGGACTAGCTCTTTGGATACGCAGTATTTT
>TRBJ1-1|TRBV5-1|TRBD1|.
CASRAGTGGTEAFF
TGCGCCAGCAGAGCCGGGACAGGGGGGACTGAAGCTTTCTTT
>TRBJ1-1|TRBV13|.|.
CASSLGRDTEAFF
TGTGCCAGCAGCTTAGGCCGGGACACTGAAGCTTTCTTT
>TRBJ1-2|TRBV11-2|TRBD1|few
CASSIQGGNGYTF
TGTGCCAGCAGCATACAGGGGGGGAATGGCTACACCTTC
>TRBJ1-1|TRBV19|TRBD1|.
CASVDRGRSTEAFF
TGTGCCAGTGTCGACAGGGGGCGGTCCACTGAAGCTTTCTTT
>TRBJ2-7|TRBV5-1|TRBD1|.
CASSSSPAGGTYEQYF
TGCGCCAGCAGCTCCTCGCCGGCAGGGGGAACCTACGAGCAGTACTTC
>TRBJ2-4|TRBV6-5|TRBD1|.
CASSTQTGSIQYF
TGTGCCAGCAGTACCCAGACAGGGAGCATTCAGTACTTC
>TRBJ1-2|TRBV29-1|.|.
CSVAGWINGYTF
TGCAGCGTTGCCGGGTGGATCAATGGCTACACCTTC
>TRBJ1-3|TRBV7-2|.|.
CASSPQGGGGNTIYF
TGTGCCAGCAGCCCACAGGGAGGGGGTGGAAACACCATATATTTT
>TRBJ1-2|TRBV24-1|TRBD1|.
CATGTANYGYTF
TGTGCCACTGGGACAGCCAACTATGGCTACACCTTC
>TRBJ2-2|TRBV5-1|.|.
CASSFFRGSTSNTGELFF
TGCGCCAGCAGCTTCTTTAGGGGGAGCACTTCTAACACCGGGGAGCTGTTTTTT
>TRBJ1-1|TRBV10-3|.|.
CASRGPYGGVMNTEAFF
TGTGCCAGCCGAGGGCCTTACGGTGGGGTCATGAACACTGAAGCTTTCTTT
>TRBJ1-4|TRBV7-8|.|.
CASSYFLRATNEKLFF
TGTGCCAGCAGCTATTTTTTGAGGGCAACTAATGAAAAACTGTTTTTT
>TRBJ2-7|TRBV30|TRBD2|.
CAYRKGGSSYEQYF
TGTGCCTATCGAAAGGGAGGGAGCTCCTACGAGCAGTACTTC
>TRBJ2-3|TRBV3-1/TRBV3-2|TRBD2|.
CASAASGGSDTQYF
TGTGCCAGCGCTGCTAGCGGGGGGTCAGATACGCAGTATTTT
>TRBJ2-7|TRBV28|.|once
CASSLSGGIYEQYF
TGTGCCAGCAGTCTCAGTGGAGGGATTTACGAGCAGTACTTC
>TRBJ1-5|TRBV4-3|.|.
CASSQGHSFSNQPQHF
TGCGCCAGCAGCCAAGGACACAGCTTTAGCAATCAGCCCCAGCATTTT
>TRBJ2-2|TRBV3-1/TRBV3-2|TRBD2|.
CASSQGGFFRLAGGRGAGELFF
TGTGCCAGCAGCCAAGGCGGGTTTTTCCGACTAGCGGGGGGGCGAGGCGCCGGGGAGCTGTTTTTT
>TRBJ2-5|TRBV12-3/TRBV12-4|.|.
CASSTVETQYF
TGTGCCAGCAGCACTGTAGAGACCCAGTACTTC
>TRBJ2-7|TRBV19|TRBD2|.
CASSPRTSGEQYF
TGTGCCAGTAGTCCAAGGACTAGCGGGGAGCAGTACTTC
>TRBJ2-3|TRBV2|.|.
CASEGADTQYF
TGTGCCAGCGAGGGGGCAGATACGCAGTATTTT
>TRBJ2-1|TRBV29-1|.|.
CSVDLGGRGLEQFF
TGCAGCGTTGACCTTGGAGGAAGGGGACTTGAGCAGTTCTTC
>TRBJ1-1|TRBV15|TRBD1|.
CATSRQTGLNTEAFF
TGTGCCACCAGCAGACAGACAGGGCTGAACACTGAAGCTTTCTTT
>TRBJ2-7|TRBV12-3/TRBV12-4|.|once
CASSFVSSYEQYF
TGTGCCAGCAGTTTTGTCAGCTCCTACGAGCAGTACTTC
>TRBJ2-2|TRBV10-3|TRBD1|.
CAISKGTANTGELFF
TGTGCCATCAGTAAGGGGACAGCGAACACCGGGGAGCTGTTTTTT
>TRBJ1-2|TRBV14|TRBD1|.
CASSVQGTGSGYTF
TGTGCCAGCAGCGTACAAGGGACAGGGAGTGGCTACACCTTC
>TRBJ2-7|TRBV18|.|few
CASSPAGLDEQYF
TGTGCCAGCTCACCTGCGGGTTTGGACGAGCAGTACTTC
>TRBJ2-1|TRBV9|TRBD1|.
CASSGTPMTGGNEQFF
TGTGCCAGCAGCGGCACCCCCATGACAGGGGGCAATGAGCAGTTCTTC
>TRBJ2-3|TRBV28|.|.
CASSSPGGQATDTQYF
TGTGCCAGCAGTTCCCCCGGGGGGCAGGCGACAGATACGCAGTATTTT
>TRBJ2-5|TRBV7-9|.|.
CASSPGGGRQTQYF
TGTGCCAGCAGCCCAGGTGGGGGCAGACAGACCCAGTACTTC
>TRBJ2-4|TRBV18|TRBD1|once
CASQPGQGARKYF
TGTGCCAGCCAGCCGGGACAGGGGGCGCGAAAATACTTC
>TRBJ1-1|TRBV11-2|TRBD1|.
CASSLLTVRDRVTEAFF
TGTGCCAGCAGCTTATTGACGGTCCGGGACAGGGTAACTGAAGCTTTCTTT
>TRBJ2-5|TRBV5-1|TRBD1|.
CASSFTGGGETQYF
TGCGCCAGCAGCTTTACAGGGGGCGGGGAGACCCAGTACTTC
>TRBJ1-5|TRBV2|TRBD1|.
CASSEGRGDQPQHF
TGTGCCAGCAGTGAAGGCAGGGGGGATCAGCCCCAGCATTTT
>TRBJ2-5|TRBV2|TRBD2|.
CASRNGLAGGRETQYF
TGTGCCAGCAGAAACGGACTAGCGGGGGGCAGGGAGACCCAGTACTTC
>TRBJ1-5|TRBV11-2|.|once
CASSLAGIGNQPQHF
TGTGCCAGCAGCTTAGCCGGTATCGGCAATCAGCCCCAGCATTTT
>TRBJ2-3|TRBV9|TRBD2|.
CASATPELAGTPPDTQYF
TGTGCCAGCGCCACCCCCGAATTAGCGGGGACTCCCCCAGATACGCAGTATTTT
>TRBJ2-3|TRBV7-2|.|.
CASSTPSSAAQYF
TGTGCCAGCAGCACGCCTTCTAGCGCAGCGCAGTATTTT
>TRBJ2-2|TRBV30|TRBD1|few
CAWTPGTGHTGELFF
TGTGCCTGGACTCCCGGGACAGGGCACACCGGGGAGCTGTTTTTT
>TRBJ1-5|TRBV6-4|.|.
CASSEGAHNQPQHF
TGTGCCAGCAGTGAAGGGGCCCACAATCAGCCCCAGCATTTT
>TRBJ2-1|TRBV7-2|TRBD2|once
CASSLRTSGAYNEQFF
TGTGCCAGCAGCCTCAGGACTAGCGGGGCCTACAATGAGCAGTTCTTC
>TRBJ1-1|TRBV18|.|.
CASSPLQGENTEAFF
TGTGCCAGCTCACCCCTACAGGGAGAGAACACTGAAGCTTTCTTT
>TRBJ2-2|TRBV5-1|TRBD2|.
CASSLERGNTGELFF
TGCGCCAGCAGCTTGGAGCGGGGTAACACCGGGGAGCTGTTTTTT